The rows below give T cell receptor beta chains drawn from one sample of a study of T-cell memory formation after mild COVID-19. TCRdb redid the calling of the 5' RACE reads with MiXCR, one entry per CDR3 protein. The repertoire includes around 340,000 distinct CDR3 sequences, about 21% of them detected once, and approximately 12% sits in the top ten. Source material: PBMCs or a T cell subset sorted from them (not recorded which). The source is an adult woman who had mild COVID-19 (a few samples of this study predate the infection). Cell type and time point are not known. Each CDR3 is given with its conserved first and last residue. The order of the fields is CDR3 length, D gene, J gene, clone size, V gene, CDR3 protein, CDR3 DNA. A D gene is named only where the DNA matches it firmly. The size of a clone is reported for some rows only, either as once, few or many, or as a class for expanded clones.

len: 15
d_gene: -
j_gene: TRBJ2-1
abundance: few
v_gene: TRBV12-3/TRBV12-4
CDR3aa: CASSPQGPRDNEQFF
CDR3nt: TGTGCCAGCAGTCCTCAAGGACCCAGAGACAATGAGCAGTTCTTC

len: 16
d_gene: TRBD2
j_gene: TRBJ2-1
abundance: many
v_gene: TRBV25-1
CDR3aa: CASSESVAGAYNEQFF
CDR3nt: TGTGCCAGCAGTGAATCAGTAGCGGGAGCCTACAATGAGCAGTTCTTC

len: 15
d_gene: -
j_gene: TRBJ2-7
abundance: -
v_gene: TRBV3-1
CDR3aa: CASSQGYQNPYEQYF
CDR3nt: TGTGCCAGCAGCCAAGGGTATCAAAACCCCTACGAGCAGTACTTC

len: 16
d_gene: TRBD2
j_gene: TRBJ2-1
abundance: -
v_gene: TRBV11-1
CDR3aa: CASSFRAGISYNEQFF
CDR3nt: TGTGCCAGCAGCTTTAGAGCGGGGATCTCCTACAATGAGCAGTTCTTC

len: 17
d_gene: -
j_gene: TRBJ2-3
abundance: -
v_gene: TRBV5-1
CDR3aa: CASSLAAPWVGTDTQYF
CDR3nt: TGCGCCAGCAGCTTGGCCGCCCCCTGGGTCGGCACAGATACGCAGTATTTT

len: 16
d_gene: TRBD2
j_gene: TRBJ2-7
abundance: few
v_gene: TRBV28
CDR3aa: CASSSGVAGVAYEQYF
CDR3nt: TGTGCCAGCAGTTCCGGAGTAGCGGGAGTCGCCTACGAGCAGTACTTC

len: 15
d_gene: TRBD1
j_gene: TRBJ1-1
abundance: few
v_gene: TRBV29-1
CDR3aa: CSVVPGQGMNTEAFF
CDR3nt: TGCAGCGTTGTCCCGGGACAGGGTATGAACACTGAAGCTTTCTTT

len: 15
d_gene: TRBD2
j_gene: TRBJ2-3
abundance: few
v_gene: TRBV12-3/TRBV12-4
CDR3aa: CASSSQRGGTDTQYF
CDR3nt: TGTGCCAGCAGTTCACAGCGGGGGGGAACAGATACGCAGTATTTT

len: 14
d_gene: -
j_gene: TRBJ2-2
abundance: -
v_gene: TRBV2
CDR3aa: CASSESGFTGELFF
CDR3nt: TGTGCCAGCAGTGAATCCGGGTTCACCGGGGAGCTGTTTTTT

len: 14
d_gene: -
j_gene: TRBJ1-5
abundance: few
v_gene: TRBV12-3/TRBV12-4
CDR3aa: CASTREQGGQPQHF
CDR3nt: TGTGCCAGCACGAGGGAACAGGGAGGACAGCCCCAGCATTTT

len: 12
d_gene: TRBD1
j_gene: TRBJ1-1
abundance: -
v_gene: TRBV12-3/TRBV12-4
CDR3aa: CASRTGVTEAFF
CDR3nt: TGTGCCAGCAGGACAGGGGTAACTGAAGCTTTCTTT

len: 15
d_gene: TRBD2
j_gene: TRBJ2-5
abundance: -
v_gene: TRBV11-2
CDR3aa: CASRRRGAREETQYF
CDR3nt: TGTGCCAGCAGACGGCGGGGGGCGCGGGAAGAGACCCAGTACTTC

len: 12
d_gene: -
j_gene: TRBJ2-3
abundance: few
v_gene: TRBV12-3/TRBV12-4
CDR3aa: CASSAFPDTQYF
CDR3nt: TGTGCCAGCAGTGCCTTTCCAGATACGCAGTATTTT

len: 10
d_gene: -
j_gene: TRBJ2-7
abundance: few
v_gene: TRBV5-1
CDR3aa: CASSPGTPYF
CDR3nt: TGCGCCAGCAGCCCAGGGACACCGTACTTC

len: 14
d_gene: -
j_gene: TRBJ2-3
abundance: few
v_gene: TRBV5-1
CDR3aa: CASSLGETWDTQYF
CDR3nt: TGCGCCAGCAGCTTGGGAGAGACCTGGGATACGCAGTATTTT

len: 13
d_gene: -
j_gene: TRBJ2-5
abundance: -
v_gene: TRBV24-1
CDR3aa: CATSWEGAATQYF
CDR3nt: TGTGCCACCTCCTGGGAGGGGGCGGCGACCCAGTACTTC

len: 11
d_gene: -
j_gene: TRBJ1-2
abundance: -
v_gene: TRBV24-1
CDR3aa: CATSGPIGYTF
CDR3nt: TGTGCCACCAGTGGTCCCATTGGCTACACCTTC

len: 14
d_gene: -
j_gene: TRBJ1-5
abundance: many
v_gene: TRBV12-3/TRBV12-4
CDR3aa: CASSPTGGDQPQHF
CDR3nt: TGTGCCAGCAGTCCCACGGGGGGGGATCAGCCCCAGCATTTT

len: 12
d_gene: -
j_gene: TRBJ1-4
abundance: -
v_gene: TRBV7-9
CDR3aa: CASSLSGDPVHF
CDR3nt: TGTGCCAGCAGCTTAAGCGGGGACCCCGTTCATTTT

len: 13
d_gene: -
j_gene: TRBJ2-7
abundance: few
v_gene: TRBV5-1
CDR3aa: CASGESHGYEQYF
CDR3nt: TGCGCCAGCGGGGAATCACACGGCTACGAGCAGTACTTC

len: 15
d_gene: -
j_gene: TRBJ2-1
abundance: -
v_gene: TRBV5-1
CDR3aa: CASSLDAGSKNEQFF
CDR3nt: TGCGCCAGCAGCTTGGATGCCGGGTCAAAGAATGAGCAGTTCTTC

len: 18
d_gene: TRBD2
j_gene: TRBJ2-7
abundance: few
v_gene: TRBV18
CDR3aa: CASSPKGSSGRGTYEQYF
CDR3nt: TGTGCCAGCTCACCAAAGGGCAGTAGCGGGAGGGGAACCTACGAGCAGTACTTC

len: 19
d_gene: TRBD2
j_gene: TRBJ2-1
abundance: -
v_gene: TRBV11-3
CDR3aa: CASSLGKGAAGESYNEQFF
CDR3nt: TGTGCCAGCAGCTTAGGCAAAGGGGCAGCGGGAGAGTCCTACAATGAGCAGTTCTTC

len: 12
d_gene: -
j_gene: TRBJ2-5
abundance: many
v_gene: TRBV7-9
CDR3aa: CASSFGEETQYF
CDR3nt: TGTGCCAGCAGCTTTGGGGAGGAGACCCAGTACTTC

len: 14
d_gene: -
j_gene: TRBJ1-1
abundance: once
v_gene: TRBV5-1
CDR3aa: CASSLGGVVTEAFF
CDR3nt: TGCGCCAGCAGCTTGGGAGGGGTAGTCACTGAAGCTTTCTTT

len: 15
d_gene: -
j_gene: TRBJ2-1
abundance: many
v_gene: TRBV7-9
CDR3aa: CASSPHVQGLNEQFF
CDR3nt: TGTGCCAGCAGCCCGCACGTCCAGGGTCTCAATGAGCAGTTCTTC

len: 13
d_gene: -
j_gene: TRBJ1-1
abundance: -
v_gene: TRBV14
CDR3aa: CASSQGFNTEAFF
CDR3nt: TGTGCCAGCAGCCAAGGTTTTAACACTGAAGCTTTCTTT

len: 12
d_gene: -
j_gene: TRBJ1-1
abundance: -
v_gene: TRBV20-1
CDR3aa: CSVTGGSTEAFF
CDR3nt: TGCAGTGTGACGGGGGGGAGCACTGAAGCTTTCTTT

len: 17
d_gene: -
j_gene: TRBJ2-7
abundance: -
v_gene: TRBV4-1
CDR3aa: CASSQGPHTDSTYEQYF
CDR3nt: TGCGCCAGCAGCCAAGGGCCGCACACGGACAGTACCTACGAGCAGTACTTC

len: 15
d_gene: -
j_gene: TRBJ1-1
abundance: few
v_gene: TRBV7-3
CDR3aa: CASSLARGGDTEAFF
CDR3nt: TGTGCCAGCAGCTTGGCCCGGGGGGGAGACACTGAAGCTTTCTTT

len: 13
d_gene: TRBD1
j_gene: TRBJ2-7
abundance: -
v_gene: TRBV20-1
CDR3aa: CSAAGTASQEQYF
CDR3nt: TGCAGTGCGGCCGGGACAGCGTCCCAAGAGCAGTACTTC

len: 19
d_gene: TRBD2
j_gene: TRBJ2-1
abundance: -
v_gene: TRBV23-1
CDR3aa: CASSQSRFASGSPYNEQFF
CDR3nt: TGCGCCAGCAGTCAATCTCGCTTCGCTAGCGGGAGCCCCTACAATGAGCAGTTCTTC

len: 13
d_gene: -
j_gene: TRBJ2-7
abundance: few
v_gene: TRBV9
CDR3aa: CASSAGLLVEQYF
CDR3nt: TGTGCCAGCAGCGCGGGACTCCTGGTCGAGCAGTACTTC

len: 13
d_gene: -
j_gene: TRBJ2-7
abundance: few
v_gene: TRBV20-1
CDR3aa: CSASSIRRGEQYF
CDR3nt: TGCAGTGCTAGCTCCATTAGGCGGGGCGAGCAGTACTTC

len: 13
d_gene: -
j_gene: TRBJ1-6
abundance: -
v_gene: TRBV30
CDR3aa: CAWSGTGNSPLHF
CDR3nt: TGTGCCTGGAGTGGGACGGGAAATTCACCCCTCCACTTT

len: 17
d_gene: -
j_gene: TRBJ2-3
abundance: -
v_gene: TRBV4-1
CDR3aa: CASSQRAGPPSTDTQYF
CDR3nt: TGCGCCAGCAGCCAACGGGCCGGGCCACCCAGCACAGATACGCAGTATTTT

len: 15
d_gene: -
j_gene: TRBJ2-5
abundance: few
v_gene: TRBV11-3
CDR3aa: CASSSSMRGQETQYF
CDR3nt: TGTGCCAGCAGCTCTTCGATGCGGGGCCAAGAGACCCAGTACTTC

len: 16
d_gene: -
j_gene: TRBJ2-4
abundance: -
v_gene: TRBV27
CDR3aa: CASSFGGDRAKNIQYF
CDR3nt: TGTGCCAGCAGTTTCGGCGGGGACCGGGCCAAAAACATTCAGTACTTC

len: 17
d_gene: TRBD1
j_gene: TRBJ2-1
abundance: few
v_gene: TRBV7-9
CDR3aa: CASSHAGRTGVRNEQFF
CDR3nt: TGTGCCAGCAGCCACGCGGGTAGGACAGGGGTTAGGAATGAGCAGTTCTTC

len: 17
d_gene: -
j_gene: TRBJ1-1
abundance: -
v_gene: TRBV18
CDR3aa: CASSPGPRSVGSTEAFF
CDR3nt: TGTGCCAGCTCACCGGGACCGCGGTCAGTAGGTAGCACTGAAGCTTTCTTT

len: 14
d_gene: -
j_gene: TRBJ2-7
abundance: -
v_gene: TRBV27
CDR3aa: CASSFLTDSYEQYF
CDR3nt: TGTGCCAGCAGTTTTCTTACAGACTCCTACGAGCAGTACTTC

len: 15
d_gene: TRBD2
j_gene: TRBJ2-3
abundance: many
v_gene: TRBV4-3
CDR3aa: CASSQTSGPSDTQYF
CDR3nt: TGCGCCAGCAGCCAGACTAGCGGCCCATCGGATACGCAGTATTTT

len: 14
d_gene: TRBD1
j_gene: TRBJ1-2
abundance: -
v_gene: TRBV10-3
CDR3aa: CAISDPTGNYGYTF
CDR3nt: TGTGCCATCAGTGACCCGACAGGGAACTATGGCTACACCTTC

len: 16
d_gene: TRBD2
j_gene: TRBJ2-7
abundance: few
v_gene: TRBV4-1
CDR3aa: CASSQVHGGAFYEQYF
CDR3nt: TGCGCCAGCAGCCAAGTACACGGGGGGGCCTTCTACGAGCAGTACTTC

len: 15
d_gene: -
j_gene: TRBJ2-5
abundance: few
v_gene: TRBV7-2
CDR3aa: CASSLGVWGQETQYF
CDR3nt: TGTGCCAGCAGCTTAGGAGTATGGGGGCAGGAGACCCAGTACTTC

len: 16
d_gene: TRBD1
j_gene: TRBJ1-5
abundance: once
v_gene: TRBV7-9
CDR3aa: CASSAPSGGRNQPQHF
CDR3nt: TGTGCCAGCAGCGCCCCCTCAGGGGGCCGCAATCAGCCCCAGCATTTT

len: 15
d_gene: -
j_gene: TRBJ1-6
abundance: -
v_gene: TRBV20-1
CDR3aa: CSARRSVMGNSPLHF
CDR3nt: TGCAGTGCTAGGAGGAGTGTTATGGGAAATTCACCCCTCCACTTT

len: 13
d_gene: TRBD1
j_gene: TRBJ1-1
abundance: many
v_gene: TRBV24-1
CDR3aa: CATRNSGGTEAFF
CDR3nt: TGTGCCACCAGAAATTCAGGGGGCACTGAAGCTTTCTTT

len: 16
d_gene: TRBD2
j_gene: TRBJ2-3
abundance: few
v_gene: TRBV5-1
CDR3aa: CASSGGTSGFTDTQYF
CDR3nt: TGCGCCAGCAGCGGAGGGACTAGCGGCTTCACAGATACGCAGTATTTT

len: 13
d_gene: -
j_gene: TRBJ2-3
abundance: few
v_gene: TRBV20-1
CDR3aa: CSARDGEPIHYYF
CDR3nt: TGCAGTGCTAGAGATGGGGAACCCATCCATTACTATTTT

len: 13
d_gene: -
j_gene: TRBJ2-7
abundance: once
v_gene: TRBV11-1
CDR3aa: CASSPRLTYEQYF
CDR3nt: TGTGCCAGCAGCCCTAGGCTTACCTACGAGCAGTACTTC

len: 18
d_gene: -
j_gene: TRBJ2-6
abundance: -
v_gene: TRBV12-3/TRBV12-4
CDR3aa: CASSLFGGGLSGANVLTF
CDR3nt: TGTGCCAGCAGTTTATTCGGGGGAGGACTCTCTGGGGCCAACGTCCTGACTTTC

len: 14
d_gene: TRBD2
j_gene: TRBJ2-5
abundance: -
v_gene: TRBV5-1
CDR3aa: CASGAGGSEETQYF
CDR3nt: TGCGCCAGCGGAGCGGGGGGCTCAGAAGAGACCCAGTACTTC

len: 14
d_gene: -
j_gene: TRBJ1-2
abundance: -
v_gene: TRBV12-3/TRBV12-4
CDR3aa: CASSLRRGTNGYTF
CDR3nt: TGTGCCAGCAGTCTCCGAAGGGGTACGAATGGCTACACCTTC

len: 12
d_gene: -
j_gene: TRBJ2-7
abundance: few
v_gene: TRBV4-1
CDR3aa: CASRGDTYEQYF
CDR3nt: TGCGCCAGCAGAGGGGACACCTACGAGCAGTACTTC

len: 16
d_gene: -
j_gene: TRBJ1-3
abundance: -
v_gene: TRBV10-2
CDR3aa: CASSEIGSRSGNTIYF
CDR3nt: TGCGCCAGCAGTGAGATAGGCAGCCGCTCTGGAAACACCATATATTTT